This entry features one T cell receptor (beta chain) sequence. Germline V gene data show CDR1 as SGHRS and CDR2 as YFSETQ. Trimming removed 5 bases from V and 4 bases from J, with 10 bases in between. The CDR3 is 13 amino acids. Sequenced by immunoSEQ multiplex PCR; TCRdb stores in-frame clones only, minus some. The sample lists over a million clones, 75% to 80% occurring once. The source of the sample is a study of shared clonotypes between healthy human individuals. This sequence joins TRBV5-1 and TRBJ1-5; TRBD1 is a possible D gene (6 bases). This clonotype was sampled from a man between 18 and 29 years old in good health. Some clones in this sample may be carry-over from other donors' samples. Sequenced: memory CD4+ T cells from PBMCs. Documented subset: CD45RA-negative fraction. The CDR3 nucleotides read TGCGCCAGCAGGGAGGGGGATAATCAGCCCCAGCATTTT. Translating it yields CASREGDNQPQHF.